The T cell receptor (beta chain) under discussion was sequenced for a study of monozygotic twins with inflammatory bowel disease. From the 5' RACE reads, TCRdb lists one entry per CDR3 protein and no DNA. The repertoire shows 400,000 to 500,000 distinct CDR3 sequences; the top ten hold under 3%. Worth noting for this clonotype: Its antigen is currently unknown.

Per germline, CDR1 SGHTA and CDR2 FQGNSA. The CDR3 covers 14 residues. Regarding the study as a whole: The study found lower TCRbeta diversity (inverse Simpson) in IBD patients than in healthy co-twins. Twins with IBD had fewer clonotypes in common with others than healthy twins, particularly during disease activity.

The source material was blood. The TCR originated in a human donor with ulcerative colitis or Crohn's disease, or a healthy co-twin of an affected twin (not recorded which). The chain couples TRBV7-2 to TRBJ2-7; TCRdb gives TRBD1 as the D gene, but with no DNA this cannot be confirmed. CDR3 amino acids: CASSIPGTGSEQYF.